This T cell receptor (beta chain) was recorded in a study of T cells in Graves' hyperthyroidism and ophthalmopathy (dated by TCRdb to between 2018 and 2020). Study-level background: Peripheral blood was collected at initial diagnosis, before any treatment. Following sampling, methimazole starting at 30 mg daily was given to hyperthyroidism patients, and high-dose intravenous methylprednisolone was given to ophthalmopathy patients. An independent validation cohort of under 20 hyperthyroidism patients and 17 patients who later progressed to ophthalmopathy tested prospective prediction of ophthalmopathy. To identify TCR V-J signatures that set the groups apart, the researchers used a discovery cohort of 100 or so patients, made up of fewer than 50 with Graves' ophthalmopathy and approximately 57 with stable Graves' hyperthyroidism. In more than five Graves' hyperthyroidism patients, the study also compared T-cell repertoires from thyroid tissue with T-cell repertoires from blood. The paper describes TCR Vbeta CDR3 sequencing of 140 or so peripheral blood samples, made up of roughly 45 ophthalmopathy patients, 70 to 75 hyperthyroidism patients and some 17 progressor patients. The 85 to 100 discovery patients were divided at random into training and test sets in a 7:3 ratio. Paper-wide results and their limitations: In validation, the model predicted progression to ophthalmopathy a median of about 6.5 months before onset, with around 70% sensitivity and roughly 77% specificity. A 13 V-J signature model separated ophthalmopathy from stable hyperthyroidism, with around 91% sensitivity and approximately 81% specificity in cross-validation and 80%/75% in testing. Sample size was not statistically predetermined, and investigators were not blinded to group allocation. Blood samples also contained most of the expanded thyroid clonotypes (frequency above 0.001), which suggests that blood repertoires may reflect thyroid immune responses.

A patient counted as having stable Graves' hyperthyroidism if no progression to ophthalmopathy occurred over 18 months of follow-up. Hyperthyroidism patients were newly diagnosed, with disease duration under 2 months, and aged 18 to 65 years. Any patient with an uncontrolled infection, another autoimmune disease, pregnancy or lactation was excluded. Diagnoses were established on the basis of clinical symptoms, serum thyroxine and TRAb, thyroid ultrasound, and orbital computed tomography. PBMCs were separated from about 10 ml of fresh peripheral blood using Ficoll-Paque density gradient centrifugation. Total RNA was extracted using Trizol reagent, and RNA quality was assessed on an Agilent 2100 Bioanalyzer. This clonotype has a count of ten or more. Its antigen target is currently unknown. Base qualities are not provided; no much larger clone lies one nucleotide away. Amplification of TCR beta CDR3 regions was carried out from RNA transcripts. A first-round RT-PCR of the TCR CDR3 used the HTBI primer set with the Qiagen OneStep RT-PCR kit. A second multiplex PCR round built the libraries, followed by size selection and purification. The libraries were sequenced on an Illumina HiSeq2000 using paired-end 100 bp reads. On the study's bioinformatics: SOAPnuke was used to process the raw data, throwing out any read that contained adapters or uncalled bases, had a mean Phred below 15, or lacked an exact constant-primer or identifier match. High-quality paired reads were merged with COPE v1.2.5, and unique nucleotide sequences were defined as clonotypes. Clonotypes were aligned to IMGT TRBV, TRBD and TRBJ reference segments using MiTCR v1.1. The analysis included only V-J combinations with a frequency above 0.0001, which together covered 99% to 99.2% of the repertoires. The TCS score was defined as F50 (clonal expansion) divided by E x V (chaos), with BLOSUM62-based TCRdist calculated between CDR3 peptides within each V-J. Welch's t-statistics and random forest reduced roughly 530 V-J features to 13, which were used in a naive Bayes classifier (R e1071). Clones were called with MiXCR by TCRdb after fastp trimmed the public reads at Q25, and only in-frame beta chains were retained. All rows with the same CDR3 protein become a single entry with the most common DNA and genes. What appears here as the V and J calls and clone size reflects TCRdb's work, not the paper's. A total of more than 300,000 distinct CDR3 sequences appear in this sample, approximately 13% of them only once. The biggest ten clones account for roughly 8.3% of the sample.

The sequencing sample was made of blood. This receptor was taken from a woman younger than 35 with Graves' hyperthyroidism.

The CDR3 corresponds to CASSSGASPLHF. The DNA sequence reads TGTGCCAGCAGTTCGGGGGCCTCACCCCTCCACTTT. Rearrangement joined TRBV28 to TRBJ1-6; TRBD1 is perhaps the D gene, given 6 matching bases. V is clipped by 4 bases and J by 10 bases, and the sequence between their germline boundaries is 8 bases long. Based on the germline V gene, the CDR1 and CDR2 sequences are MDHEN and SYDVKM. CDR3 length: 12 amino acids, cysteine to phenylalanine. Kept here is only the CDR3 DNA, which spans 36 bases and is read in frame from base 1.